The 21 T cell receptor beta chains presented below share a single source sample, sequenced in a study of T cells in Graves' hyperthyroidism and ophthalmopathy. Researchers took RNA transcripts and amplified the TCR beta CDR3 regions from them. HTBI primers were employed in a first-round RT-PCR of the TCR CDR3. A single record per CDR3 protein comes from TCRdb applying MiXCR to the multiplex PCR reads. The table records 550,000 to 600,000 distinct CDR3 sequences, approximately 15% of them present only once. Material: blood. The receptors originated from a woman younger than 35 with Graves' hyperthyroidism.

CDR3 coding DNA: TGTGCCAGCAGGGCTTTGGGGTCTAACTATGGCTACACCTTC. Translation gives CASRALGSNYGYTF. The chain combines TRBV12-3 or TRBV12-4 with TRBJ1-2; D remains ambiguous. This CDR3 spans 14 amino acids. Trimming took off 6 bases at V and 0 bases at J, with 11 bases between the two ends.

This clonotype is a singleton in its sample. Relative to the germline gene, one junction end is altered; a read error may explain this. The chain uses TRBV5-6 and TRBJ1-4, with a weak D call TRBD1 (6 bases). The CDR3 covers 13 residues. The germline gives CDR1 SGHDT, CDR2 YYEEEE. In DNA form, the CDR3 reads TGTGCCAGCAGCTGGAGGACAGAAGAAAAACTGTCTTTT. This sequence encodes CASSWRTEEKLSF.

The chain uses TRBV20-1 and TRBJ1-1, with TRBD1 as a possible D gene (5 bases). The germline gives CDR1 DFQATT, CDR2 SNEGSKA (reference sequence). Trimming removed 6 bases at V and 3 bases at J, with 17 bases between. This CDR3 region has 14 residues. This CDR3 reads CSARLPGRYTEAFF. The CDR3 DNA follows: TGCAGTGCCCGCCTACCGGGACGGTACACTGAAGCTTTCTTT.

This clonotype was picked up many times. This chain links TRBV11-2 with TRBJ2-7; D gene unclear. CDR1 and CDR2 from the germline V gene are SGHAT and FQNNGV. Trimming pared 3 bases from V and 3 bases from J, leaving 9 bases between. The CDR3 is made up of 13 amino acids. The CDR3 region is CASSLVEGYEQYF. As DNA, the CDR3 is TGTGCCAGCAGCTTGGTAGAAGGCTACGAGCAGTACTTC. The full variable domain, in which reference TRBV11-2 and TRBJ2-7 provide the parts outside the CDR3, is EAGVAQSPRYKIIEKRQSVAFWCNPISGHATLYWYQQILGQGPKLLIQFQNNGVVDDSQLPKDRFSAERLKGVDSTLKIQPAKLEDSAVYLCASSLVEGYEQYFGPGTRLTVT.

This clonotype has at least ten counts. V usage is TRBV11-3 and J usage is TRBJ2-5; 15 bases line up with TRBD2. The germline CDR1 and CDR2 sequences are SGHNT and YENEEA. The length of the CDR3 is 17 residues. V shed 5 bases and J 4 bases; nucleotides not matched to a gene: 8. This CDR3 reads CASSPRTSGRGVETQYF. As DNA, the CDR3 is TGTGCCAGCAGCCCGCGGACTAGCGGGAGGGGGGTAGAGACCCAGTACTTC.

The genes are TRBV7-9 and TRBJ2-7, with D perhaps matching TRBD1 (5 bases). Per germline, CDR1 SEHNR and CDR2 FQNEAQ (reference sequence). This CDR3 contains 13 residues. V lost 5 bases to trimming and J lost 2 bases, with 10 bases between them. CDR3 residues: CASSQDTTYEQYF. CDR3 DNA: TGTGCCAGCAGCCAGGACACGACCTACGAGCAGTACTTC.

The chain combines TRBV7-2 with TRBJ1-5, with D possibly matching TRBD1 (6 bases). The length of the CDR3 is 16 residues. Trimming took off 1 base at V and 0 bases at J, with 10 bases between the two ends. Germline V gene data show CDR1 as SGHTA and CDR2 as FQGNSA. In DNA form, the CDR3 reads TGTGCCAGCAGCTTAGTCCGGGGGCATAGCAATCAGCCCCAGCATTTT. Amino acids: CASSLVRGHSNQPQHF.

This chain connects TRBV6-1 to TRBJ1-2; 11 bases fit TRBD1. This CDR3 region has 16 residues. With 6 bases clipped from V and 5 bases from J, the junction kept 11 bases outside the gene matches. CDR1 is MNHNS, CDR2 SASEGT, per germline. Written as DNA, the CDR3 is TGTGCCAGCAGACGTGGGACAGGGGGGGCATCTTATGGCTACACCTTC. Encoded protein: CASRRGTGGASYGYTF.

This clonotype was detected many times. The V call is TRBV20-1, the J call TRBJ1-1; tentatively, D is TRBD1 (6 bases). The CDR3 runs to 16 residues. Germline lookup yields CDR1 DFQATT and CDR2 SNEGSKA (reference sequence). The ends were cut back, 5 bases at V and 0 bases at J, with 19 bases in the middle. The chain's CDR3 is CSAARPGGAMNTEAFF. CDR3 DNA: TGCAGTGCTGCCCGACCCGGGGGGGCGATGAACACTGAAGCTTTCTTT.

This clonotype was counted ten times or more. The rearrangement links TRBV28 to TRBJ2-5; no firm D call. The germline V gene encodes CDR1 MDHEN and CDR2 SYDVKM. The ends were cut back, 7 bases at V and 5 bases at J, with 14 bases in the middle. The CDR3 is 13 amino acids. CDR3 nucleotides: TGTGCCAGCATTCCTGGGGATAGGGAGACCCAGTACTTC. It encodes CASIPGDRETQYF.

The genes are TRBV6-1 and TRBJ1-2, with 7 bases matching TRBD1. Germline CDR1 MNHNS, CDR2 SASEGT. The CDR3 runs to 14 residues. J gave up 0 bases and V 7 bases, and 5 bases lay outside the gene matches. The CDR3 sequence is CASTRDRANYGYTF. The CDR3 DNA sequence: TGTGCCAGCACCCGGGACAGAGCTAACTATGGCTACACCTTC.

In its sample, this clonotype was seen many times. The chain links TRBV20-1 to TRBJ1-5; D unresolved. The V gene lost 7 bases and the J gene lost 2 bases, with 15 bases spanning the gap. The CDR3 contains 14 residues. CDR1 is DFQATT, CDR2 SNEGSKA, per germline (reference sequence). CDR3 bases: TGCAGTGTCTGGGCTCCAATGGGCAATCAGCCCCAGCATTTT. It yields the protein CSVWAPMGNQPQHF.

This rearrangement joins TRBV6-1 to TRBJ1-5; D remains ambiguous. V dropped 9 bases and J dropped 6 bases, with 12 bases sitting between them. Germline V CDR1 and CDR2: MNHNS, SASEGT. This CDR3 has 12 amino acids. The CDR3 sequence is CARPPECQPQHF. In DNA form, the CDR3 reads TGTGCCAGACCCCCAGAGTGTCAGCCCCAGCATTTT.

In the case of this clonotype: Because it lacks the conserved phenylalanine or tryptophan at the end, this CDR3 is likely a read error. This sequence joins TRBV20-1 and TRBJ2-7; a weak D match, TRBD2 (5 bases). Germline V gives CDR1 DFQATT, CDR2 SNEGSKA (reference sequence). Trimming stripped 6 bases from V and 2 bases from J, with 17 bases between. There are 14 residues in the CDR3. The CDR3 coding sequence is TGCAGTGCAACCCCCCGGACTCATACCTACGAGCAGTACCTC. Translating it yields CSATPRTHTYEQYL.

The sample holds many counts of this clonotype. The rearrangement links TRBV24-1 to TRBJ1-1, with 9 bases identical to TRBD1. Germline assignment: CDR1 KGHDR and CDR2 SFDVKD. The CDR3 is 15 amino acids. V gave up 4 bases and J gave up 10 bases; unmatched junction bases: 12. DNA for the CDR3: TGTGCCACCAGTGAAACCCGGGACAGGGCGGAGGGAGCTTTCTTT. Protein: CATSETRDRAEGAFF.

Only a few counts were recorded for this clonotype. The rearrangement uses TRBV4-3 and TRBJ2-1; 12 bases line up with TRBD2. The CDR3 extends over 19 amino acids. V dropped 0 bases and J dropped 4; count of bases not matched to a gene: 10. Germline V gene sequence: CDR1 LGHNA, CDR2 YSLEER. The CDR3 is CASSQEATSGGRKYNEQFF. The CDR3 nucleotides read TGCGCCAGCAGCCAAGAGGCCACTAGCGGGGGGCGAAAGTACAATGAGCAGTTCTTC.

This chain connects TRBV6-2 or TRBV6-3 to TRBJ1-1; D remains unclear. Germline V gives CDR1 MNHEY, CDR2 SVGEGT. The CDR3 spans 15 residues. Between the trimmed V and J ends, which lost 2 bases and 1 base, there was a span of 11 bases. The CDR3 DNA sequence: TGTGCCAGCAGTTACGATCTTTTGCAGAACACTGAAGCTTTCTTT. Encoded protein: CASSYDLLQNTEAFF.

V usage is TRBV20-1 and J usage is TRBJ2-2, with a weak D call TRBD2 (6 bases). Between the trimmed V and J ends, which lost 4 bases and 5 bases, there was a span of 11 bases. The CDR3 is made up of 13 amino acids. Germline V CDR1 and CDR2: DFQATT, SNEGSKA (reference sequence). The CDR3 coding sequence is TGCAGTGCTAAACTAGCCCTTACCGGGGAGCTGTTTTTT. Translated: CSAKLALTGELFF.

This clonotype was observed at least ten times. This chain links TRBV12-3 or TRBV12-4 with TRBJ2-7, with 8 bases lining up with TRBD2. The CDR3 runs to 14 residues. V was pared by 5 bases and J by 5 bases, with 8 bases of the junction left unmatched. CDR3 bases: TGTGCCAGCAGTCCCGGCAGCGGGAGCAACGAGCAGTACTTC. It encodes CASSPGSGSNEQYF.

This clonotype was recorded at least ten times. The chain has TRBV7-2 and TRBJ2-5; 9 bases line up with TRBD1. The V gene's germline CDR1 is SGHTA and CDR2 FQGNSA. The CDR3 has 16 residues. V lost 5 bases, J lost 3 bases, and 10 bases stayed unmatched. The CDR3 loop reads CASSSRGQGRKETQYF. The CDR3 region has the DNA TGTGCCAGCAGCAGTAGGGGACAGGGCCGAAAAGAGACCCAGTACTTC. The whole variable domain, filled in from reference TRBV7-2 and TRBJ2-5, reads GAGVSQSPSNKVTEKGKDVELRCDPISGHTALYWYRQSLGQGLEFLIYFQGNSAPDKSGLPSDRFSAERTGGSVSTLTIQRTQQEDSAVYLCASSSRGQGRKETQYFGPGTRLLVL.

The chain links TRBV11-3 to TRBJ1-4; D remains ambiguous. The CDR3 length is 15 residues. Germline lookup yields CDR1 SGHNT and CDR2 YENEEA. Trimming took 1 base from V and 6 from J, leaving 12 bases between them. This CDR3 is CASSLVDAGDEKLFF. CDR3 DNA: TGTGCCAGCAGCTTAGTGGACGCGGGCGATGAAAAACTGTTTTTT.